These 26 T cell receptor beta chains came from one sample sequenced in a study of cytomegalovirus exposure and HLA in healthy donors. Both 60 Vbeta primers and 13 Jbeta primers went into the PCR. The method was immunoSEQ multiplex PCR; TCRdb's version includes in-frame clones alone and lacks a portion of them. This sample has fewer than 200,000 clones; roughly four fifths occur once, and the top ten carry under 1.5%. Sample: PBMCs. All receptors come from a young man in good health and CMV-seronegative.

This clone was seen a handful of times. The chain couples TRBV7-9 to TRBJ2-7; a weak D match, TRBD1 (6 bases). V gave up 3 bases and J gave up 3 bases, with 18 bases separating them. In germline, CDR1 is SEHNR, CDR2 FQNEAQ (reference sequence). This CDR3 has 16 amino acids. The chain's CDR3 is CASSLGQGAFYYEQYF. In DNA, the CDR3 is TGTGCCAGCAGCTTGGGACAAGGGGCCTTTTACTACGAGCAGTACTTC.

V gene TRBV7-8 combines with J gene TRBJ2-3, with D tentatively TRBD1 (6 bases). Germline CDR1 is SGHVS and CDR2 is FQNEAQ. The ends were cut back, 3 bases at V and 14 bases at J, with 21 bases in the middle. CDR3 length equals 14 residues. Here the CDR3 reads CASSLALRDTPLYF. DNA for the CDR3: TGTGCCAGCAGCTTGGCTCTCCGGGACACCCCCCTGTATTTT.

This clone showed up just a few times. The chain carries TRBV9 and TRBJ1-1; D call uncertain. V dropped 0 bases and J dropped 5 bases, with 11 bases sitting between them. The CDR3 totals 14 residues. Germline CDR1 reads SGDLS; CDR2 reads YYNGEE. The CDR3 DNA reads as TGTGCCAGCAGCGTAGGAGACAAGCTAACTGAAGCTTTCTTT. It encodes CASSVGDKLTEAFF.

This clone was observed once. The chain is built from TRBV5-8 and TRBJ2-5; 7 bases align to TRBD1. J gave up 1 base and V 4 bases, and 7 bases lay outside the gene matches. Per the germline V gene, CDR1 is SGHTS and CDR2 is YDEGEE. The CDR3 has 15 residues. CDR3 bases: TGTGCCAGCAGCGGGATGACAGGGCCCCAAGAGACCCAGTACTTC. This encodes CASSGMTGPQETQYF.

CDR3 nucleotides: TGTGCCAGCAGCCCTGTGTCGAGTGAAGAGACCCAGTACTTC. It encodes CASSPVSSEETQYF. The rearrangement links TRBV9 to TRBJ2-5; D call uncertain. Germline CDR1 and CDR2: SGDLS and YYNGEE. The V end was cut by 4 bases, the J end by 3 bases, with 13 bases between. The CDR3 has 14 amino acids.

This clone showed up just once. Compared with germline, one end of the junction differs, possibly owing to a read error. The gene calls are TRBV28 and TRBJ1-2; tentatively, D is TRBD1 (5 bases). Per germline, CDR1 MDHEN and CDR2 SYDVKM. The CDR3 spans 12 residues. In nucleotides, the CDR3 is TGTGCCAGCAGTACGCAAATGAACAGTCAGGGCTTC. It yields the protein CASSTQMNSQGF.

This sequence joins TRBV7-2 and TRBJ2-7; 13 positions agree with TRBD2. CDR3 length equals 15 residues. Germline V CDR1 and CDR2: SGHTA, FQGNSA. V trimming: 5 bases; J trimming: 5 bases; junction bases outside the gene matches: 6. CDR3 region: CASSPRTSGSHEQYF. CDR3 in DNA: TGTGCCAGCAGCCCCAGGACTAGCGGGAGCCACGAGCAGTACTTC.

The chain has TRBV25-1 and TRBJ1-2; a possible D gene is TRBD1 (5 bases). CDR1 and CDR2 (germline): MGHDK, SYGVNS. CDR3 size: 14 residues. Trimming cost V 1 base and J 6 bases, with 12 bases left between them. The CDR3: CASSESGGADGYTF. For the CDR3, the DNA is TGTGCCAGCAGTGAATCAGGAGGGGCTGATGGCTACACCTTC.

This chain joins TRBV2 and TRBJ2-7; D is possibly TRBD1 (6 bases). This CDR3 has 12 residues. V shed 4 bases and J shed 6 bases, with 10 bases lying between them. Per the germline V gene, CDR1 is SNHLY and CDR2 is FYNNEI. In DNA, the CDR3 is TGTGCCAGCAGTGCCCAGGGGCGCGAGCAGTACTTC. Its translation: CASSAQGREQYF.

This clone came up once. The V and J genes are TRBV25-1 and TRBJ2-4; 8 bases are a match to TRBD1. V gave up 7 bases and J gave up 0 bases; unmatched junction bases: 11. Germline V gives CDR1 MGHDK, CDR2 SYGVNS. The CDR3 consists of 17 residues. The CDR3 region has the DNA TGTGCCAGCATTGAGACAGGGGTGGCCCTAGCCAAAAACATTCAGTACTTC. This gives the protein CASIETGVALAKNIQYF.

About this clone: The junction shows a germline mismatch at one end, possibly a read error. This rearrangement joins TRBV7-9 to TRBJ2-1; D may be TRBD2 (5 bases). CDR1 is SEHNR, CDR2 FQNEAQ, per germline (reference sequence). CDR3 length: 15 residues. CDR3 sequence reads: CSSSSLGLDYNEQFF. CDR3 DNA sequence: TGTTCCAGCAGCTCCCTAGGACTCGATTACAATGAGCAGTTCTTC.

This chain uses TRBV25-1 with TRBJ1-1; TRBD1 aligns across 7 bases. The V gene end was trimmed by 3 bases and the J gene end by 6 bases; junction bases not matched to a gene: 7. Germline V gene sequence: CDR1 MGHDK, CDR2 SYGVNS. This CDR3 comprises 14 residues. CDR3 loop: CASSDAGTASEAFF. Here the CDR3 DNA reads TGTGCCAGCAGTGATGCTGGGACAGCTTCTGAAGCTTTCTTT.

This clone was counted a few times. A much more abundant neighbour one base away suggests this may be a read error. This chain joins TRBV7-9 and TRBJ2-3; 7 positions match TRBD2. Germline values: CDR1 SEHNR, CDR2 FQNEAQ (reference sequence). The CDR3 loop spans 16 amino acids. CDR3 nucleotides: TGTTCCAGCAGCCAAGTAGGATTGAGCGGGGTAGATACGCAGTATTTT. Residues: CSSSQVGLSGVDTQYF. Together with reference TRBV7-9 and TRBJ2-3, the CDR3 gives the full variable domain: DTGVSQNPRHKITKRGQNVTFRCDPISEHNRLYWYRQTLGQGPEFLTYFQNEAQLEKSRLLSDRFSAERPKGSFSTLEIQRTEQGDSAMYLCSSSQVGLSGVDTQYFGPGTRLTVL.

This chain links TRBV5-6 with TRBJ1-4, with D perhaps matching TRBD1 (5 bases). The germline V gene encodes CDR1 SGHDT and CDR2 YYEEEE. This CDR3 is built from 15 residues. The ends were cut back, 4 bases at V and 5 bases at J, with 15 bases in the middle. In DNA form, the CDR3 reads TGTGCCAGCAGCCCAGTGGAGGGGACGAATGAAAAACTGTTTTTT. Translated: CASSPVEGTNEKLFF. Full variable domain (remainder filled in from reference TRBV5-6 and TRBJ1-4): DAGVTQSPTHLIKTRGQQVTLRCSPKSGHDTVSWYQQALGQGPQFIFQYYEEEERQRGNFPDRFSGHQFPNYSSELNVNALLLGDSALYLCASSPVEGTNEKLFFGSGTQLSVL.

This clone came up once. This CDR3 reads CASSARTSEQFF. CDR3 nucleotide sequence: TGTGCCAGCAGCGCCCGGACTAGTGAGCAGTTCTTC. The genes are TRBV9 and TRBJ2-1; 7 positions match TRBD2. The CDR3 consists of 12 residues. Germline-derived CDR1 and CDR2 are SGDLS and YYNGEE. V trimming: 3 bases; J trimming: 9 bases; junction bases outside the gene matches: 3.

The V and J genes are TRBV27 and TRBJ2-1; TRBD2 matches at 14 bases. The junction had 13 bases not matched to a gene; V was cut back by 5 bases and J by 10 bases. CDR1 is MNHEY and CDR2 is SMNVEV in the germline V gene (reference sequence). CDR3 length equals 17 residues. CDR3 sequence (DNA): TGTGCCAGCAGTAACATTGTGGGGACTAGCGGGGGAAGGGAGCAGTTCTTC. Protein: CASSNIVGTSGGREQFF.

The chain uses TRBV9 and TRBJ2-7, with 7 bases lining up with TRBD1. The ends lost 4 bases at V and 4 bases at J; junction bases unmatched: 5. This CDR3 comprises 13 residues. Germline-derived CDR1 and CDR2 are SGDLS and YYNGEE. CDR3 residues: CASSPMTGYEQYF. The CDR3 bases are TGTGCCAGCAGCCCTATGACAGGGTACGAGCAGTACTTC.

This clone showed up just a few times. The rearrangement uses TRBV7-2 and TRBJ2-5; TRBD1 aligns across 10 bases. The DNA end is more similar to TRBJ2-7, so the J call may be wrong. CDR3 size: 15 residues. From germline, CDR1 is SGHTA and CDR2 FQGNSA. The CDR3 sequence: CASSFPPGQGSEQYF. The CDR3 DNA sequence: TGTGCCAGCAGCTTCCCCCCGGGACAGGGGAGCGAGCAGTACTTC.

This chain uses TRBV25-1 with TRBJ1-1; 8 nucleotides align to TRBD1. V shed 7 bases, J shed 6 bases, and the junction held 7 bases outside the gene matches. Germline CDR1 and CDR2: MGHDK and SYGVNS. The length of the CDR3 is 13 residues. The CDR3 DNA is TGTGCCAGCACCACAGGGGGACGCGCTGAAGCTTTCTTT. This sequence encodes CASTTGGRAEAFF.

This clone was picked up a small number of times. Here the CDR3 DNA reads TGTGCCAGCAGTGAAGTCGGGTGGAGAAGCAATGAGCAGTTCTTC. It translates to CASSEVGWRSNEQFF. The chain uses TRBV6-1 and TRBJ2-1, with D unresolved. V was cut by 1 base and J by 6 bases, with 13 bases left in between. This CDR3 is built from 15 residues. Germline V gives CDR1 MNHNS, CDR2 SASEGT.

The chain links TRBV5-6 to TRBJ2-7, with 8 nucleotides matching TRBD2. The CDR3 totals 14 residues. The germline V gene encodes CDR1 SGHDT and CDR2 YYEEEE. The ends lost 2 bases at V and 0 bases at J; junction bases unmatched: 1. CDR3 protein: CASSLAGDSYEQYF. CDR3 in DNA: TGTGCCAGCAGCTTAGCGGGGGACTCCTACGAGCAGTACTTC.

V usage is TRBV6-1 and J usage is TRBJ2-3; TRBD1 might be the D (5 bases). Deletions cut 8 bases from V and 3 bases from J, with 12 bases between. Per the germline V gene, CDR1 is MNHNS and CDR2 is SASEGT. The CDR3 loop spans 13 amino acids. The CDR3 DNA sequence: TGTGCCAGCTGGGCAGGGTCTACAGATACGCAGTATTTT. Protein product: CASWAGSTDTQYF.

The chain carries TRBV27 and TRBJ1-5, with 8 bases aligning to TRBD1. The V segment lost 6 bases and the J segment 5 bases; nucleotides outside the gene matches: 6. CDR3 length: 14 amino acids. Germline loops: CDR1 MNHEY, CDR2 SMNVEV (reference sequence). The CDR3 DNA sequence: TGTGCCAGCAGCCTCAGACAGGGGCATCAGCCCCAGCATTTT. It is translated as CASSLRQGHQPQHF.

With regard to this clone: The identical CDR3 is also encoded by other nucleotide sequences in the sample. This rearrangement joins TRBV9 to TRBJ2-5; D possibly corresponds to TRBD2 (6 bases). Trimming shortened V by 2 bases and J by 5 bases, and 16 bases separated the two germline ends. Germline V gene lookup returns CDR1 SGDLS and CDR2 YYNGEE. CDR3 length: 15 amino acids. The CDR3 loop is CASSVRREPGETQYF. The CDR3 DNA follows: TGTGCCAGCAGCGTCCGGAGGGAGCCGGGGGAGACCCAGTACTTC.

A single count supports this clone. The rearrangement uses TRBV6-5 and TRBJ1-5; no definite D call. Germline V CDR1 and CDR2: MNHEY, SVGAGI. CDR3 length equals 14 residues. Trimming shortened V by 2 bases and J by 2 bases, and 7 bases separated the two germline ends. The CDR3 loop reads CASSYRGRNQPQHF. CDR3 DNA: TGTGCCAGCAGTTACAGAGGGCGCAATCAGCCCCAGCATTTT.

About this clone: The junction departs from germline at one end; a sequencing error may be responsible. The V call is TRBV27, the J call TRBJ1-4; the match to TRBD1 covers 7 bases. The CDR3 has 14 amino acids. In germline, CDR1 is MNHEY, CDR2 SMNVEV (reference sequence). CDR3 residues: CASAQGGLMKKLFF. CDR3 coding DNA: TGTGCCAGCGCCCAGGGGGGATTAATGAAAAAGCTGTTTTTT.